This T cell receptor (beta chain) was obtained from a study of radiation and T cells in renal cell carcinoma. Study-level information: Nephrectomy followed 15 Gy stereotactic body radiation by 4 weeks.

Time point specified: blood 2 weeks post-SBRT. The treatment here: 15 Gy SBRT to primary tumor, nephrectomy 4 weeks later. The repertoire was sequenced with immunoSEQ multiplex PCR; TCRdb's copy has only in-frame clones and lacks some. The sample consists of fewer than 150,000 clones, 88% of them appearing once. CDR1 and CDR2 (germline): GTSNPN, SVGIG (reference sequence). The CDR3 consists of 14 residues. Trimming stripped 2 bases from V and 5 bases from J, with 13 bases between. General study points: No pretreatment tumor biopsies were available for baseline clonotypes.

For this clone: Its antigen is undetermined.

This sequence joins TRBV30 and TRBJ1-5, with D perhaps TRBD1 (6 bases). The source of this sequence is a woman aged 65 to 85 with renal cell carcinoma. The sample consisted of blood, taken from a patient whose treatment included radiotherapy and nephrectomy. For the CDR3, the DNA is TGTGCCTGGAGTCCAAAGACAGGCTATCAGCCCCAGCATTTT. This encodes CAWSPKTGYQPQHF.